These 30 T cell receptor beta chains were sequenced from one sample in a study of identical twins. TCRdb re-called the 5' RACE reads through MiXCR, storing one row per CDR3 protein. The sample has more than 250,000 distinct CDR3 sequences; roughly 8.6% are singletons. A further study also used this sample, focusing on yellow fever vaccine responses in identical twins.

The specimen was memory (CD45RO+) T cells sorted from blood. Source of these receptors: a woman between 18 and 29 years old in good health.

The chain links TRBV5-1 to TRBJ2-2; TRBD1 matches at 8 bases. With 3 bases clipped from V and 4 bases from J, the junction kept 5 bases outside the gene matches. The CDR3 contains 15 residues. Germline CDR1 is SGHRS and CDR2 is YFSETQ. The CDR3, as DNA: TGCGCCAGCAGCTCGCAGGGGGCTGGCACCGGGGAGCTGTTTTTT. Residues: CASSSQGAGTGELFF.

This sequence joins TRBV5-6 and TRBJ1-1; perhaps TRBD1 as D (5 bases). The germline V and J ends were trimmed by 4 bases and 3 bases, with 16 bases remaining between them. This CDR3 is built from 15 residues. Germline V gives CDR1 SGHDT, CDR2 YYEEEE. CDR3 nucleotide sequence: TGTGCCAGCAGCCCGGGGGACCGAAAGTACACTGAAGCTTTCTTT. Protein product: CASSPGDRKYTEAFF.

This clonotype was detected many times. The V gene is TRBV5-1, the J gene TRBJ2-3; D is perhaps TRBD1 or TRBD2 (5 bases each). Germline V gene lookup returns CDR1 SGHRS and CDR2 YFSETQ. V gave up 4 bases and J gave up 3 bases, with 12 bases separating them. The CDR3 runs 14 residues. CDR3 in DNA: TGCGCCAGCAGCCCAAGGGACCTGACAGATACGCAGTATTTT. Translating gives CASSPRDLTDTQYF.

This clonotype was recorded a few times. The CDR3, as DNA: TGCGCCAGCAGTGAGTGGAGCTATTATAGCAATCAGCCCCAGCATTTT. Amino acid sequence: CASSEWSYYSNQPQHF. The chain uses TRBV10-2 and TRBJ1-5; D ambiguous. The CDR3 totals 16 residues. Germline CDR1 and CDR2: WSHSY and SAAADI. Trimming shortened V by 1 base and J by 0 bases, and 10 bases separated the two germline ends.

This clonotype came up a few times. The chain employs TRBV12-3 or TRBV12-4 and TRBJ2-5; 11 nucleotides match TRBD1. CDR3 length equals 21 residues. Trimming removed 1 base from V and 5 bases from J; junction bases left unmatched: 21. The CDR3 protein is CASSLGYLISVDRGRVETQYF. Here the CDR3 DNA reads TGTGCCAGCAGTTTAGGGTATCTCATAAGTGTGGACAGGGGGCGCGTGGAGACCCAGTACTTC.

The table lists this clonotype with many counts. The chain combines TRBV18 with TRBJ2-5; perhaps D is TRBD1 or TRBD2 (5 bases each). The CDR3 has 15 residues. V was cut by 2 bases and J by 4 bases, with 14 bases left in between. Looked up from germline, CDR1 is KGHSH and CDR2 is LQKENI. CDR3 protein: CASSPTTGGGETQYF. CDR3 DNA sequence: TGTGCCAGCTCACCAACTACAGGAGGAGGAGAGACCCAGTACTTC.

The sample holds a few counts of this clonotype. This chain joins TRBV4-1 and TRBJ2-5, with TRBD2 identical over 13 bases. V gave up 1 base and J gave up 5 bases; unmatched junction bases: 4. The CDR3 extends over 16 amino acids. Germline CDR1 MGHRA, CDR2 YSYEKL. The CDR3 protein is CASSQVGLAGVETQYF. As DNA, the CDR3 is TGCGCCAGCAGCCAAGTAGGACTAGCGGGAGTTGAGACCCAGTACTTC.

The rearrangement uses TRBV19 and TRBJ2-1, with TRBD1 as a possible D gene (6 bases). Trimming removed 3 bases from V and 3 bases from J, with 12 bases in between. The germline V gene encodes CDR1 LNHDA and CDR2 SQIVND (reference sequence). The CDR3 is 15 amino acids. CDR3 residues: CASSMWTAYYNEQFF. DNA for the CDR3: TGTGCCAGTAGTATGTGGACAGCCTACTACAATGAGCAGTTCTTC.

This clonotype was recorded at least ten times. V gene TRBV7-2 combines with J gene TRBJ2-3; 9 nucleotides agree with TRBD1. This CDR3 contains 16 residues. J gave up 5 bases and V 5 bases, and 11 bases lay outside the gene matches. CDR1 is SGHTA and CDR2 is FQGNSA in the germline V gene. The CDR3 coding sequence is TGTGCCAGCAGCCTAGGCCGGGACAGGGTCGTAGATACGCAGTATTTT. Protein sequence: CASSLGRDRVVDTQYF.

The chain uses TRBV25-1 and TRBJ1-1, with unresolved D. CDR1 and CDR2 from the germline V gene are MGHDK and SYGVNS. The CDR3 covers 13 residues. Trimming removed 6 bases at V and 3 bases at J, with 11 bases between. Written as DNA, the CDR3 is TGTGCCAGCAGCGGGTGGGTGGACACTGAAGCTTTCTTT. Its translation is CASSGWVDTEAFF.

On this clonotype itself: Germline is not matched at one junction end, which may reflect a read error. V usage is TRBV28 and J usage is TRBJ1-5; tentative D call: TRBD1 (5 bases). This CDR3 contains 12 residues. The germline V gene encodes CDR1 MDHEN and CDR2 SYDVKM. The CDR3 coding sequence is TGTGCCAGCAGTTCACTTCAGGGTGGGTTGCTTTTT. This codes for CASSSLQGGLLF. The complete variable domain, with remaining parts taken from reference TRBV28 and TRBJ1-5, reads DVKVTQSSRYLVKRTGEKVFLECVQDMDHENMFWYRQDPGLGLRLIYFSYDVKMKEKGDIPEGYSVSREKKERFSLILESASTNQTSMYLCASSSLQGGLLFGDGTRLSIL.

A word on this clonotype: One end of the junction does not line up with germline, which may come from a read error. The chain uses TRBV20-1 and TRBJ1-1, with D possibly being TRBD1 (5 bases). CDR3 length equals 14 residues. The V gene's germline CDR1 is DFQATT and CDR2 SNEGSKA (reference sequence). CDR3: CSARDGGYNTEVFF. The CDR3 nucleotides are TGCAGTGCTAGAGATGGGGGGTACAACACTGAAGTTTTCTTT.

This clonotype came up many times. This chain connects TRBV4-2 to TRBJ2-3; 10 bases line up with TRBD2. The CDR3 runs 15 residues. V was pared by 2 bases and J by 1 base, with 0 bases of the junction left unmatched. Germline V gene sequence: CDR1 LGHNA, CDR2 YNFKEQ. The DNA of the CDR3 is TGTGCCAGCAGCCAACTAGCGGGGGGCACAGATACGCAGTATTTT. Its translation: CASSQLAGGTDTQYF.

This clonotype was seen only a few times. The DNA for the CDR3 is TGTGCCAGCAGGGGTTCCGGGGGAGACACATACGAGCAGTACTTC. Protein product: CASRGSGGDTYEQYF. This chain uses TRBV2 with TRBJ2-7, with a possible D match to TRBD2 (6 bases). Germline loops: CDR1 SNHLY, CDR2 FYNNEI. The V end was cut by 6 bases, the J end by 4 bases, with 19 bases between. The CDR3 runs 15 residues.

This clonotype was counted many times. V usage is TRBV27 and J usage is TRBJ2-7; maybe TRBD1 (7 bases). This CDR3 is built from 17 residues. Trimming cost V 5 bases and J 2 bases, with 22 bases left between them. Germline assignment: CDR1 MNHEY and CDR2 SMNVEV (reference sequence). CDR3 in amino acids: CASSPSKWTGGTYEQYV. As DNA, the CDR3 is TGTGCCAGCAGTCCCTCGAAGTGGACAGGAGGGACCTACGAGCAGTACGTC.

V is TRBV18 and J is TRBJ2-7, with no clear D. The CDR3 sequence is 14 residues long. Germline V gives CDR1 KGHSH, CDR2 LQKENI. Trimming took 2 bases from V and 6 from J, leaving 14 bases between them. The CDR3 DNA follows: TGTGCCAGCTCACCAATTGTTGCGTCTTTCGAGCAGTACTTC. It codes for CASSPIVASFEQYF.

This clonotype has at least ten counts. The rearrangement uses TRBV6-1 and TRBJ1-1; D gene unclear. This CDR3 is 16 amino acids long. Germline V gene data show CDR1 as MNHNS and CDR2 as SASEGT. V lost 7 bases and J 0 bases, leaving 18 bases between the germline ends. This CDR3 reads CASKPALQELNTEAFF. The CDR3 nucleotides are TGTGCCAGCAAGCCTGCCCTTCAAGAGCTGAACACTGAAGCTTTCTTT.

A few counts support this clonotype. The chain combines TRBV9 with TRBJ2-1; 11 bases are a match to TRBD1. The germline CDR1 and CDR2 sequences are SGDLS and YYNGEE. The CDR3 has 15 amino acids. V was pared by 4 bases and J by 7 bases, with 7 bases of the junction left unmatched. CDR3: CASSKGTGGLNEQFF. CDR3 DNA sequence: TGTGCCAGCAGCAAGGGGACAGGGGGATTGAATGAGCAGTTCTTC.

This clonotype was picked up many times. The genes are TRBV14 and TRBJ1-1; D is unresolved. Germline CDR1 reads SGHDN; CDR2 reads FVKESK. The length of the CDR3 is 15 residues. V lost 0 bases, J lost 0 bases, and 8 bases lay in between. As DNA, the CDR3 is TGTGCCAGCAGCCAAGATTTACGGGTGAACACTGAAGCTTTCTTT. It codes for CASSQDLRVNTEAFF.

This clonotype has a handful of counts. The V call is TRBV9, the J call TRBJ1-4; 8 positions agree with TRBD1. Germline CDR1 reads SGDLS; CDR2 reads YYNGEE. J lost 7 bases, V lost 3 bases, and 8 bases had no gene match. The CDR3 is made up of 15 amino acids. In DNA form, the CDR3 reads TGTGCCAGCAGCGCAGGGGGCCAAGAGACTGAAAAACTGTTTTTT. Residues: CASSAGGQETEKLFF.

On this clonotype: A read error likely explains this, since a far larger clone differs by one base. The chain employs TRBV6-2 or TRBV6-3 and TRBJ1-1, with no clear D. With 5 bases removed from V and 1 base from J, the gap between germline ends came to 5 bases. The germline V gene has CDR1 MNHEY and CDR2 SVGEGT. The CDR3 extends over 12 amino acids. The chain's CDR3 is CASSHGNTEAFF. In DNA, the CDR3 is TGTGCCAGCAGTCACGGGAACACTGAAGCTTTCTTT.

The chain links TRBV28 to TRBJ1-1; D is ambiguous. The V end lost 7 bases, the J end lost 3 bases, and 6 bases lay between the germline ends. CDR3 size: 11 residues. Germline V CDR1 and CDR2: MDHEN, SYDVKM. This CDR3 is CASMGDTEAFF. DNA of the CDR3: TGTGCCAGCATGGGTGACACTGAAGCTTTCTTT.

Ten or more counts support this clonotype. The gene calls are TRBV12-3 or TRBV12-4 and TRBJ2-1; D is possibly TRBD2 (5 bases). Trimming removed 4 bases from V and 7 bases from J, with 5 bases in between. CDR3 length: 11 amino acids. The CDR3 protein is CASSSGNEQFF. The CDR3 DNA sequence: TGTGCCAGCAGTTCGGGGAATGAGCAGTTCTTC.

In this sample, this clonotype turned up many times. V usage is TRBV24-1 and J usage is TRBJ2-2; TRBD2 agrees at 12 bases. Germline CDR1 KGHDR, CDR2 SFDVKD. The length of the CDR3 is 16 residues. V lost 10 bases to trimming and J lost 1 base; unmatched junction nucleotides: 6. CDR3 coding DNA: TGTGCCACTGGACTAGCGGGGACGCAGAACACCGGGGAGCTGTTTTTT. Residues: CATGLAGTQNTGELFF.

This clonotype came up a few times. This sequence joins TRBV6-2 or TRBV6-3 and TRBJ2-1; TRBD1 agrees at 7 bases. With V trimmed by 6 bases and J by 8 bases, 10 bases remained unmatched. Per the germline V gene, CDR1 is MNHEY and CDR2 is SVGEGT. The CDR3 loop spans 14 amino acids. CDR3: CASRNREGAYEQFF. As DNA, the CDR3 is TGTGCCAGCAGAAACCGAGAGGGGGCCTATGAGCAGTTCTTC.

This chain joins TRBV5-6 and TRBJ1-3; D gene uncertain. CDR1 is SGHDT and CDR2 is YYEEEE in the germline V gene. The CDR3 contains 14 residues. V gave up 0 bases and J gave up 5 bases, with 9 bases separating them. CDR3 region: CASSLARERNTIYF. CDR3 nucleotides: TGTGCCAGCAGCTTGGCTCGGGAAAGAAACACCATATATTTT.

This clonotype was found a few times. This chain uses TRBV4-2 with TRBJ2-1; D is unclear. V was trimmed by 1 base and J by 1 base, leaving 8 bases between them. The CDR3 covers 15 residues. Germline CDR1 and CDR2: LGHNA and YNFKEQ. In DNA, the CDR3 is TGTGCCAGCAGCCAAGCAGTGGGGTCCTACAATGAGCAGTTCTTC. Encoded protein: CASSQAVGSYNEQFF.

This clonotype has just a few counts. The CDR3 here is CASSYSDNQPQHF. CDR3 nucleotides: TGTGCCAGCAGTTACTCCGACAATCAGCCCCAGCATTTT. The V and J genes are TRBV6-6 and TRBJ1-5; D is undetermined. The CDR3 contains 13 residues. Germline CDR1 reads MNHNY; CDR2 reads SVGAGI (reference sequence). V dropped 0 bases and J dropped 3 bases, with 3 bases sitting between them.

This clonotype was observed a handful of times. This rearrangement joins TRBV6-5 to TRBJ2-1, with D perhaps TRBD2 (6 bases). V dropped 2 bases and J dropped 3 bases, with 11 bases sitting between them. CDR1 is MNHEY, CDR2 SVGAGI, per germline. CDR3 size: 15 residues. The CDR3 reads CASSYVGGGYNEQFF. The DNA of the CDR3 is TGTGCCAGCAGTTACGTGGGGGGAGGCTACAATGAGCAGTTCTTC.

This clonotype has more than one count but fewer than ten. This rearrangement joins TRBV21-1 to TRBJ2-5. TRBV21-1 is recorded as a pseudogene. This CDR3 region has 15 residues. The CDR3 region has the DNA TGTGCCAGCAGCAAAGCGCAGAGTACAGAAGAGACCCAGTACTTC. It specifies CASSKAQSTEETQYF.